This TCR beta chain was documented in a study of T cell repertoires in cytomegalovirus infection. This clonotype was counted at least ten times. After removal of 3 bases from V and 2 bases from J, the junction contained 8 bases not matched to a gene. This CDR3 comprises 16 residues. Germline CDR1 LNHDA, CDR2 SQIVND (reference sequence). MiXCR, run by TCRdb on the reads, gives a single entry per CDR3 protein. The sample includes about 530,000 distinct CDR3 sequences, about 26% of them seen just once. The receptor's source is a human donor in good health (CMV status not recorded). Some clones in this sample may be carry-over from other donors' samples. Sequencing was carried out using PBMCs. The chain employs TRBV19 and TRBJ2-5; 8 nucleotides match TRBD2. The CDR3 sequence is CASSMTSAGGQETQYF. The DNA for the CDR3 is TGTGCCAGTAGTATGACCTCCGCGGGAGGACAAGAGACCCAGTACTTC.